The next 3 T cell receptor beta chains were all read from a single sample in a study of cytomegalovirus exposure and HLA in healthy donors. Here immunoSEQ multiplex PCR was the method, and the copy in TCRdb shows in-frame clones only, minus some. The repertoire holds approximately 100,000 clones, about nine tenths seen once, with roughly 2.2% in the top ten. The sequencing sample was made of PBMCs. These receptors came from a woman younger than 35 in good health and CMV-seronegative.

The V gene is TRBV4-2, the J gene TRBJ2-3; D gene uncertain. Germline V gene lookup returns CDR1 LGHNA and CDR2 YNFKEQ. This CDR3 has 11 amino acids. The V gene lost 8 bases and the J gene lost 11 bases, with 14 bases spanning the gap. The CDR3 here is CASAAVKEQYF. The CDR3 DNA reads as TGTGCCAGCGCGGCGGTCAAGGAGCAGTATTTT.

The chain carries TRBV11-2 and TRBJ1-1; D might be TRBD1 (6 bases). The CDR3 totals 15 residues. Germline values: CDR1 SGHAT, CDR2 FQNNGV. V was cut by 0 bases and J by 8 bases, with 16 bases left in between. Here the CDR3 reads CASSLDRLGRGEAFF. The CDR3 coding sequence is TGTGCCAGCAGCTTAGATAGGCTAGGTAGGGGGGAAGCTTTCTTT. The entire variable domain, with the rest obtained from reference TRBV11-2 and TRBJ1-1, is as follows: EAGVAQSPRYKIIEKRQSVAFWCNPISGHATLYWYQQILGQGPKLLIQFQNNGVVDDSQLPKDRFSAERLKGVDSTLKIQPAKLEDSAVYLCASSLDRLGRGEAFFGQGTRLTVV.

V gene TRBV30 combines with J gene TRBJ1-5; D remains unclear. Germline V gives CDR1 GTSNPN, CDR2 SVGIG (reference sequence). This CDR3 is built from 15 residues. V lost 2 bases and J lost 7, with 18 bases in between. The CDR3 nucleotides are TGTGCCTGGAGTTCGGGAAGGGCCCCAATCCAGCCCCAGCATTTT. It encodes CAWSSGRAPIQPQHF.